This T cell receptor (beta chain) was identified in a study of T cell responses to AZD1222 COVID-19 vaccine. Details on this clone: As yet, its antigen is unknown.

Findings of the study overall: Following two doses of AZD1222, Spike-specific TCR breadth and depth rose. At baseline, just a handful of AZD1222 recipients tested seropositive.

Sequenced by immunoSEQ multiplex PCR; TCRdb stores in-frame clones only, minus some. The repertoire has about 60,000 clones, 85% of them found once; the top ten carry approximately 19%. V shed 0 bases and J 5 bases; nucleotides not matched to a gene: 8. CDR3 length: 16 residues. Germline CDR1 is SGHDT and CDR2 is YYEEEE. The rearrangement joins TRBV5-6 to TRBJ2-3, with 8 bases fitting TRBD1. The material sequenced was peripheral blood, taken on day 0 of AZD1222 vaccination. This TCR derives from an adult in good health. The CDR3 nucleotides read TGTGCCAGCAGCTTGGTTCCCCAGGGGGCGTTAGATACGCAGTATTTT. Its translation: CASSLVPQGALDTQYF.